Described below is a single T cell receptor beta chain sequence and its context. The target antigen is unknown. These data belong to a study of Tregs in tolerant kidney transplant recipients. V dropped 5 bases and J dropped 1; count of bases not matched to a gene: 8. This CDR3 contains 16 residues. Germline V gene data show CDR1 as SGHTS and CDR2 as YDEGEE. Study results and limitations: Expanding Tregs on activated donor B cells appeared to best identify donor-specific TCRbeta clones. In tolerant patients, donor-specific Tregs outgrew total Tregs, suggesting antigen-driven expansion.

Sequenced by immunoSEQ multiplex PCR; TCRdb stores in-frame clones only, minus some. In the table there are around 77,000 clones, nearly 98% of which are singletons. The material was CD4+ T cells from blood, obtained before the transplant. The origin of this receptor is a human donor who received a combined kidney and bone marrow transplant. This rearrangement joins TRBV5-8 to TRBJ2-1; 8 bases are a match to TRBD1. The CDR3 nucleotides read TGTGCCAGCAGTTTTGACAGGGGTGGGTCCTACAATGAGCAGTTCTTC. As protein: CASSFDRGGSYNEQFF. The complete variable domain, with remaining parts taken from reference TRBV5-8 and TRBJ2-1, reads EAGVTQSPTHLIKTRGQQATLRCSPISGHTSVYWYQQALGLGLQFLLWYDEGEERNRGNFPPRFSGRQFPNYSSELNVNALELEDSALYLCASSFDRGGSYNEQFFGPGTRLTVL.